This note documents a single TCR beta chain sequence. The antigen it recognizes is unknown. No base-level quality is on record; no much larger clone is a single base apart. Donors were roughly 40 systemically healthy Caucasian individuals from Russia aged roughly 6 to 90 years. Each donor gave 9.5 to 10 milliliters of peripheral blood, drawn into EDTA-treated Vacutainer tubes. Ficoll-Paque density-gradient centrifugation was used to isolate PBMCs, with at least 6.5 million per sample. Total RNA, at least 5 micrograms per sample, was extracted from PBMCs with Trizol reagent. For every donor, flow cytometry on a PBMC aliquot measured the percentage of naive CD45RAhigh/CD27high T cells. The record originates from a study of blood T cells in healthy people across ages (dated by TCRdb to about 2015). Describing the broader study: Template switching captured roughly one uniquely barcoded TCR beta cDNA molecule per two T cells in model experiments. The study analyzed two additional independent replicas of 1 million unique cDNA reads from the same blood draw for two donors, one aged 18 to 30 and one aged 80 or older. To avoid experimental bias, donors of different ages were distributed randomly across sequencing lanes. The donors were split into four age groups: young (average roughly 15 years), middle-aged (about 40), aged (62) and long-lived (under 90). The study measured age-related changes in TCR beta repertoire diversity using deep sequencing normalized with unique cDNA molecular identifiers. Broad study findings and their caveats: As age increased, observed TCR beta diversity per million T cells dropped in a roughly linear way, and a significant reduction was already evident by age around 41. Because donor CMV infection status was unknown, age-related changes in expanded clonotypes were potentially confounded. Total diversity estimates from one million sequenced T cells were considered lower bounds and underestimates. Observed TCR beta diversity correlated strongly with the percentage of naive T cells measured by flow cytometry. Because profiling used bulk unsorted PBMCs, naive and antigen-experienced compartments could not be compared conclusively. Compared with the aged group, more naive CD4+ T cells, fewer expanded clones and increased TCR diversity were shown by the long-lived group, suggesting age selection.

Preparation of the library involved 5' RACE. Data came from an Illumina HiSeq 2500. A second roughly 7 to 11 cycle PCR used a sample-barcoded 5' primer and a J-beta primer mix. A template-switch 5' adaptor carrying 12 random nucleotides introduced a unique molecular identifier onto each TCR beta cDNA molecule. Each sample yielded at least 3 million CDR3-containing paired-end reads. First-strand cDNA was synthesized from all RNA with the Mint cDNA synthesis kit, primed by a TRBC-specific oligonucleotide. All cDNA was treated with uracil-DNA glycosylase and then went through a first 18-cycle PCR with the universal primers M1SS and BC2_uni_R. Under the source paper's analysis protocol: Normalization of each sample was performed by random selection of 1 million high-quality reads, each carrying a distinct molecular identifier. Reads sharing molecular identifiers were discarded rather than binned into consensus sequences. MiTCR, run with a Q25 quality threshold and the strictest error-elimination algorithm, handled CDR3 identification, clonotype clustering and error correction. A nonparametric unseen species model with Euler transformation was used to estimate a lower bound on total TCR beta diversity. TCRdb handled the public reads itself, with Q25 trimming in fastp and clone calling in MiXCR, and kept productive beta chains. Each CDR3 protein appears once, grouped with its most common genes and DNA. The V and J calls were determined by TCRdb, not by the authors. For this sample the table gives about 730,000 distinct CDR3 sequences, of which roughly 44% were detected only once. The ten largest clones represent 20% to 25% of the sample.

V lost 2 bases and J lost 4 bases; the stretch between them is 11 bases long. From the germline V gene, CDR1 is KGHDR and CDR2 is SFDVKD. The CDR3 goes from the cysteine to the phenylalanine over 15 residues. Only CDR3 DNA is held: 45 bases, read in frame from base 1. Material for sequencing was blood. The TCR originated in a woman aged 55-70 years in good health. Recombination linked TRBV24-1 to TRBJ2-1; confidence is insufficient to name the D gene. The base sequence is TGTGCCACCAGTGATTGGGGTAAAGGGTACAATGAGCAGTTCTTC. It encodes CATSDWGKGYNEQFF.